The next 9 T cell receptor beta chains were all read from a single sample in a study of response to subunit inactivated influenza vaccine. One entry per CDR3 protein, called by TCRdb with MiXCR from the RT-PCR reads. The data show 600,000 to 850,000 distinct CDR3 sequences, 12% to 15% seen once. The sample consisted of PBMCs from blood, taken approximately 15 days before vaccination. The receptors shown here come from a man in his fifties who received an inactivated influenza vaccine.

V and J are TRBV3-1 and TRBJ1-2, with D perhaps matching TRBD1 (5 bases). CDR1 is LGHDT and CDR2 is YNNKEL in the germline V gene (reference sequence). V lost 1 base to trimming and J lost 1 base, with 7 bases between them. This CDR3 has 14 amino acids. The CDR3 sequence is CASSQGQLNYGYTF. CDR3 nucleotides: TGTGCCAGCAGCCAAGGACAGCTTAACTATGGCTACACCTTC. The complete variable domain, with remaining parts taken from reference TRBV3-1 and TRBJ1-2, reads DTAVSQTPKYLVTQMGNDKSIKCEQNLGHDTMYWYKQDSKKFLKIMFSYNNKELIINETVPNRFSPKSPDKAHLNLHINSLELGDSAVYFCASSQGQLNYGYTFGSGTRLTVV.

This clonotype was seen a handful of times. This sequence joins TRBV7-2 and TRBJ1-4; D might be TRBD1 (5 bases). The CDR3 covers 13 residues. Germline CDR1 reads SGHTA; CDR2 reads FQGNSA. Trimming pared 5 bases from V and 14 bases from J, leaving 18 bases between. CDR3 DNA sequence: TGTGCCAGCAGCATCTCGGGACTCCAGGGCCTGTTTTTT. It is translated as CASSISGLQGLFF.

The chain recombines TRBV7-2 with TRBJ2-7; D not resolved. Trimming pared 1 base from V and 0 bases from J, leaving 10 bases between. The CDR3 is 15 amino acids. Germline V CDR1 and CDR2: SGHTA, FQGNSA. CDR3 bases: TGTGCCAGCAGCTTAGAGTCATACCTCTCCTACGAGCAGTACTTC. Translating it yields CASSLESYLSYEQYF.

There are many counts of this clonotype. The chain employs TRBV6-4 and TRBJ2-6; a weak D match, TRBD2 (7 bases). The germline V and J ends were trimmed by 4 bases and 4 bases, with 14 bases remaining between them. The CDR3 length is 16 residues. In germline, CDR1 is MRHNA, CDR2 SNTAGT. Here the CDR3 reads CASSAHGGQGANVLTF. The CDR3 DNA sequence: TGTGCCAGCAGTGCCCACGGGGGGCAAGGGGCCAACGTCCTGACTTTC.

The sample holds one count of this clonotype. V usage is TRBV5-1 and J usage is TRBJ2-7; 13 bases are shared with TRBD2. The CDR3 sequence is 14 residues long. V lost 3 bases and J lost 6; bases outside the gene matches: 3. The germline V gene has CDR1 SGHRS and CDR2 YFSETQ. In DNA form, the CDR3 reads TGCGCCAGCAGCTCGACTAGCGGGGGGCTCGAGCAGTACTTC. Protein sequence: CASSSTSGGLEQYF. Supplemented by reference TRBV5-1 and TRBJ2-7, the full variable domain reads KAGVTQTPRYLIKTRGQQVTLSCSPISGHRSVSWYQQTPGQGLQFLFEYFSETQRNKGNFPGRFSGRQFSNSRSEMNVSTLELGDSALYLCASSSTSGGLEQYFGPGTRLTVT.

This clonotype is a singleton in its sample. This rearrangement joins TRBV3-1 to TRBJ1-4; D unclear. Germline loops: CDR1 LGHDT, CDR2 YNNKEL (reference sequence). This CDR3 contains 16 residues. Deletions cut 4 bases from V and 0 bases from J, with 12 bases between. The CDR3 here is CASSLVAVATNEKLFF. The CDR3 DNA sequence: TGTGCCAGCAGCCTAGTGGCGGTAGCAACTAATGAAAAACTGTTTTTT.

This clonotype was counted between two and nine times. The chain couples TRBV6-5 to TRBJ1-5; 8 nucleotides align to TRBD1. Germline V gives CDR1 MNHEY, CDR2 SVGAGI. V was clipped by 2 bases and J by 4 bases; unmatched bases: 7. CDR3 length equals 16 residues. The CDR3 here is CASSYPSDRGNQPQHF. DNA of the CDR3: TGTGCCAGCAGTTACCCGAGCGACAGGGGTAATCAGCCCCAGCATTTT.

This clonotype was counted a few times. This rearrangement joins TRBV7-6 to TRBJ2-2; TRBD1 agrees at 9 bases. This CDR3 spans 16 amino acids. V lost 3 bases to trimming and J lost 2 bases; unmatched junction nucleotides: 4. Germline CDR1 SGHVS, CDR2 FNYEAQ. In nucleotides, the CDR3 is TGTGCCAGCAGCTTGGACAGGGGTGGAAACACCGGGGAGCTGTTTTTT. Residues: CASSLDRGGNTGELFF.

This clonotype was picked up a small number of times. V usage is TRBV5-1 and J usage is TRBJ1-4; TRBD1 matches at 9 bases. CDR1 is SGHRS, CDR2 YFSETQ, per germline. The J segment lost 3 bases and the V segment lost 4 bases, leaving 4 bases of the junction unmatched. This CDR3 has 15 residues. The CDR3 region has the DNA TGCGCCAGCAGCCAAAGACAGGGGGCTAATGAAAAACTGTTTTTT. Protein product: CASSQRQGANEKLFF.